The present entry profiles one TCR beta chain with its context. This clone's antigen is unknown. Base qualities are not at hand, and no much larger clone is one base apart. The data are from a study of T cell repertoires in cytomegalovirus infection (dated by TCRdb to between 2018 and 2021). Looking at the study overall: The peptide stimulations were aimed at well-studied HLA-B-restricted epitopes as well as recently identified HLA-C-restricted CMV epitopes, whose presentation resists viral immunomodulation. Because public TCR beta signatures pointed to carriage of CMV infection together with the matching HLA type, the HLA type of each donor mattered for the analysis.

The treatment or condition label on this specimen signifies: in vitro stimulation with specific CMV peptide epitopes to enrich CMV-specific T cells. TCRdb shows the sequencer as Illumina HiSeq 1500. Using fastp at Q25 and MiXCR, TCRdb reprocessed the public reads and kept productive beta chains. When rows share a CDR3 protein, they turn into one entry using the most common DNA and genes. This sample comprises roughly 120,000 distinct CDR3 sequences, 25% to 35% of them detected only once. 58% of the sample lies in the top ten. The paper as a whole reports these results and caveats: The ex vivo response was dominated by HLA-C-restricted CMV-specific TCR beta clonotypes, and the single most frequent clonotype in two of eight donors was supplied by these HLA-C-restricted clonotypes. Carriers of CMV infection plus the relevant HLA type were discriminated by the cumulative frequency of public TCR beta family members in the study cohort and in an independent roughly 320-donor cohort.

The specimen was CD8+ T cells from cultured PBMCs, collected from culture after CMV antigen stimulation. The TCR sequence derives from a human donor in good health (CMV status not recorded). Some clones in this sample may be carry-over from other donors' samples.

The CDR3 reads CASSSGTGPSGNTIYF. The DNA sequence is given as TGTGCCAGCAGTTCCGGGACAGGGCCCTCTGGAAACACCATATATTTT. The rearranged chain carries TRBV9 and TRBJ1-3, with 9 junctional bases fitting TRBD1. Per the germline V gene, SGDLS is the CDR1 and YYNGEE is the CDR2. Including the terminal cysteine and phenylalanine, the CDR3 comprises 16 residues. Of the read, only the CDR3 DNA is kept; its 48 bases are in frame from base 1. V and J are trimmed by 5 bases and 0 bases, and the gene matches miss 6 bases of the junction.